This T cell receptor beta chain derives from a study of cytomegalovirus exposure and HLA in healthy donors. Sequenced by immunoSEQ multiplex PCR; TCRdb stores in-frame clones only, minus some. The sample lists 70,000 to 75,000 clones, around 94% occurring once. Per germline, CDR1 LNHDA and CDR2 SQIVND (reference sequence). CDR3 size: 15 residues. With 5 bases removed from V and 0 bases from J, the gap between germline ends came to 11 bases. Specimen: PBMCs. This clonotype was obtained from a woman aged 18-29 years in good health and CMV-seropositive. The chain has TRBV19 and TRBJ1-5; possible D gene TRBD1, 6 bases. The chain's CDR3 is CASSATGYSNQPQHF. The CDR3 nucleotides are TGTGCCAGTAGTGCGACAGGCTATAGCAATCAGCCCCAGCATTTT.